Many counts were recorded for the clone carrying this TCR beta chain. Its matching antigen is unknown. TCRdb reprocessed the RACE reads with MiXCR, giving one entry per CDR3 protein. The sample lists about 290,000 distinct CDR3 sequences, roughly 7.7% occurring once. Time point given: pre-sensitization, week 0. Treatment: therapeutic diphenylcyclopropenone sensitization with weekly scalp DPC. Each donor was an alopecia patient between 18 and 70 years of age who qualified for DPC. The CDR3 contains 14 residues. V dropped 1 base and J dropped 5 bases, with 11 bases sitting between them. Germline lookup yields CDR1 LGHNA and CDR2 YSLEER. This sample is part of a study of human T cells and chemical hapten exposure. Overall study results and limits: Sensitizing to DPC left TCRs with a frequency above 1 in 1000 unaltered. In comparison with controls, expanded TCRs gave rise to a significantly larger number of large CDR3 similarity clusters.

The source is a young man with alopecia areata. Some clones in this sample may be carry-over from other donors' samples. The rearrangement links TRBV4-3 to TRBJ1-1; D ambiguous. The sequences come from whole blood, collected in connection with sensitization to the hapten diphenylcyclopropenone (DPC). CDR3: CASSQGQAGTEAFF. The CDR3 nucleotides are TGCGCCAGCAGCCAAGGGCAGGCCGGGACTGAAGCTTTCTTT.